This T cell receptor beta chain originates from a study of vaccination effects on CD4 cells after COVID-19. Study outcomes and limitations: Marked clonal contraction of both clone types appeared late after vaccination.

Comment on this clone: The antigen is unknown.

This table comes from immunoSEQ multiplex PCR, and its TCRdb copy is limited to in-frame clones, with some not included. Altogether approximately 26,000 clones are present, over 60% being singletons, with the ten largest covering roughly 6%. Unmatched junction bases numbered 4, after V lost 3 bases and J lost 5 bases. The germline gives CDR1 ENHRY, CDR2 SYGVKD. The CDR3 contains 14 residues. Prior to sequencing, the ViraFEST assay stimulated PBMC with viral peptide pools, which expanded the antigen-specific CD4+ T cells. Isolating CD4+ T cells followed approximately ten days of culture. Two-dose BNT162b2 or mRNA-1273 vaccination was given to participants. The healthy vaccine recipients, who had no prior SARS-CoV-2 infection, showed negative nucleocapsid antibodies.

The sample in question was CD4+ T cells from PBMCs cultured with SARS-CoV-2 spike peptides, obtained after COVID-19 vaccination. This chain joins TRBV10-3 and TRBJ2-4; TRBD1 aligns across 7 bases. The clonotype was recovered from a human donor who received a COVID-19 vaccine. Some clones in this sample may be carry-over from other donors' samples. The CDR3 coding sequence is TGTGCCATCAGTGATAGCCAGGGGGAAAACATTCAGTACTTC. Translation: CAISDSQGENIQYF.